This T cell receptor (beta chain) was found in a study of blood T cell repertoires in COVID-19. With 5 bases clipped from V and 6 bases from J, the junction kept 9 bases outside the gene matches. Germline values: CDR1 MDHEN, CDR2 SYDVKM. The CDR3 length is 16 residues. Data came from immunoSEQ multiplex PCR; TCRdb stores just in-frame clones and leaves some out. The sample has about 150,000 clones, 75% to 80% seen once. Sequencing was carried out using peripheral blood. The receptor comes from an elderly man with acute or convalescent COVID-19. This chain joins TRBV28 and TRBJ2-1; 11 bases align to TRBD2. The CDR3 loop reads CASSAFLAGGFNEQFF. Here the CDR3 DNA reads TGTGCCAGCAGTGCGTTTCTAGCGGGGGGTTTCAATGAGCAGTTCTTC.